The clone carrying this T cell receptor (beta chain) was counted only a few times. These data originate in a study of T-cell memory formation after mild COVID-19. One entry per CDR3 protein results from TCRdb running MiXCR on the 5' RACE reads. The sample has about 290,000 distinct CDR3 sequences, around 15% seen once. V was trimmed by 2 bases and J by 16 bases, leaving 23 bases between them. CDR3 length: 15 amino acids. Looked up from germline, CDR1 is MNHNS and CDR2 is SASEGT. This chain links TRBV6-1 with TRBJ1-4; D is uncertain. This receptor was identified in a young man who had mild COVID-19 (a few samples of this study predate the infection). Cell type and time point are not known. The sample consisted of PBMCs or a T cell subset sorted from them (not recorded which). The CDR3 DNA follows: TGTGCCAGCAGTGAATCCCGATTTTCTCCTCGGACCCCGTTTTTT. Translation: CASSESRFSPRTPFF.